This T cell receptor (beta chain) was found in a study of technical replicates of blood from a handful of donors. Germline V gives CDR1 LNHNV, CDR2 YYDKDF (reference sequence). V gave up 8 bases and J gave up 4 bases; unmatched junction bases: 4. The CDR3 is 12 amino acids. Sequenced by immunoSEQ multiplex PCR; TCRdb stores in-frame clones only, minus some. Among about 7,200 clones, about 96% were seen once, and the ten largest hold 5.5% to 8.5%. This TCR was recovered from a human donor in good health. The sequenced sample consisted of PBMCs. The chain is built from TRBV15 and TRBJ2-7, with TRBD1 matching 8 bases. CDR3 nucleotide sequence: TGTGCCACCGGGACAGGAGATTACGAGCAGTACTTC. As protein: CATGTGDYEQYF. The full variable domain, rest sourced from reference TRBV15 and TRBJ2-7, is DAMVIQNPRYQVTQFGKPVTLSCSQTLNHNVMYWYQQKSSQAPKLLFHYYDKDFNNEADTPDNFQSRRPNTSFCFLDIRSPGLGDTAMYLCATGTGDYEQYFGPGTRLTVT.